This TCR beta chain was sequenced for a study of cytomegalovirus exposure and HLA in healthy donors. The wider study: Previous work identified 90 million to 130 million unique TCR beta sequences from around 180 million T cells.

PCR involved 60 Vbeta and 13 Jbeta primers. Method: immunoSEQ multiplex PCR; TCRdb's copy keeps in-frame clones and lacks some. The top ten clones hold 5% to 6.5% of a sample with around 130,000 clones, over 75% of them seen once. There were likely unrecorded immune exposures, though donors were nominally healthy when sampled. Study-level points and caveats: The study labeled fewer than 200 TCR beta chains cytomegalovirus-associated.

The J segment lost 6 bases and the V segment lost 4 bases, leaving 18 bases of the junction unmatched. The CDR3 covers 19 residues. The germline gives CDR1 LNHDA, CDR2 SQIVND (reference sequence). On this clone: Antigen specificity is unknown.

The receptor was derived from a young man in good health and CMV-seronegative. The sample taken for sequencing was PBMCs. The rearrangement links TRBV19 to TRBJ2-2; 9 bases are a match to TRBD2. The CDR3 here is CASSKLAGTIRLSAGELFF. In DNA, the CDR3 is TGTGCCAGTAGTAAGCTAGCGGGAACGATAAGACTTTCAGCCGGGGAGCTGTTTTTT.